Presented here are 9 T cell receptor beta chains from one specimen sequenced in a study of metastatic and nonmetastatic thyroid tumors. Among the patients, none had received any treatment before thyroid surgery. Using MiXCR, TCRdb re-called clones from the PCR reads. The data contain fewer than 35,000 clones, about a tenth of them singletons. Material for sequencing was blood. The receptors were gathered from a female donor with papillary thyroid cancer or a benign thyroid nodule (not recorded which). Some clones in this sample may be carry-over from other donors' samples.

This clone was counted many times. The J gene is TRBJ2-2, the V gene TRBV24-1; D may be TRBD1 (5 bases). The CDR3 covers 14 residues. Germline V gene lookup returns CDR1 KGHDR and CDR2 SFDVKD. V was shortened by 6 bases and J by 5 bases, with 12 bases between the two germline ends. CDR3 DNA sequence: TGTGCCACCAGTAGGCCTGACAGTACCGGGGAGCTGTTTTTT. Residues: CATSRPDSTGELFF.

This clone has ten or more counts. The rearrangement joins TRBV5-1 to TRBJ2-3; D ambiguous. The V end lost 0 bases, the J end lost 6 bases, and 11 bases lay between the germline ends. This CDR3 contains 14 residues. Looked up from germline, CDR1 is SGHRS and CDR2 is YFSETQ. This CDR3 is CASSLEGRGDTQYF. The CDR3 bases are TGCGCCAGCAGCTTGGAGGGCAGAGGCGATACGCAGTATTTT.

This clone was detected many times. The CDR3 coding sequence is TGTGCCTGGAGTCCTCTAGCGCGAGATACGCAGTATTTT. This encodes CAWSPLARDTQYF. The V call is TRBV30, the J call TRBJ2-3; perhaps TRBD2 as D (6 bases). The CDR3 consists of 13 residues. The ends were cut back, 2 bases at V and 5 bases at J, with 11 bases in the middle. Germline V gene sequence: CDR1 GTSNPN, CDR2 SVGIG (reference sequence).

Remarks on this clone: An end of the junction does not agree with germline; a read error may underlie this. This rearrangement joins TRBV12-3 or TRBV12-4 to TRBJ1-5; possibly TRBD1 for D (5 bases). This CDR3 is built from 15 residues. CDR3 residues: CASSLGTGGNQPQHF. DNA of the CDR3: TGTGCCAGCAGCCTTGGCACGGGGGGGAATCAGCCACAGCATTTT.

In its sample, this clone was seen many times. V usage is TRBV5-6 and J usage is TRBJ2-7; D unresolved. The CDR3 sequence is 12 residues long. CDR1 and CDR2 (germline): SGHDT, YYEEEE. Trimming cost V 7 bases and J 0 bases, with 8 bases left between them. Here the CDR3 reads CASAVNSYEQYF. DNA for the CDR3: TGTGCCAGCGCGGTTAACTCCTACGAGCAGTACTTC. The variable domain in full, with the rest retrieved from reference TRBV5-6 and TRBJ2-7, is DAGVTQSPTHLIKTRGQQVTLRCSPKSGHDTVSWYQQALGQGPQFIFQYYEEEERQRGNFPDRFSGHQFPNYSSELNVNALLLGDSALYLCASAVNSYEQYFGPGTRLTVT.

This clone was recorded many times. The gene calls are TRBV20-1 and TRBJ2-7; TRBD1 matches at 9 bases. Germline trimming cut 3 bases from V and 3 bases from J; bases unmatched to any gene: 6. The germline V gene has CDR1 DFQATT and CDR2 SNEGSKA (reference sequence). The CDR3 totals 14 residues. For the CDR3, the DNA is TGCAGTGCTAGGTTGACAGGGGGAATCTACGAGCAGTACTTC. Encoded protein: CSARLTGGIYEQYF.

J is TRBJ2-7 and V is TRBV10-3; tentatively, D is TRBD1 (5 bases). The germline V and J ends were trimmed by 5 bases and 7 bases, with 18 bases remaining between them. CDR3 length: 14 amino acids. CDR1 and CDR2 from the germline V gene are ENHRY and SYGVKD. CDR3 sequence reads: CAISFRETIDEQYF. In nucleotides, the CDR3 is TGTGCCATCAGTTTCAGGGAAACTATTGATGAGCAGTACTTC.

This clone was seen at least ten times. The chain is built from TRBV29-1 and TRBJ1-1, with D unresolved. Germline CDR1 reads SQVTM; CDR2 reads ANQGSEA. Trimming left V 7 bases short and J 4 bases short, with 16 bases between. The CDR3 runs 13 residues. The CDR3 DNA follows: TGCAGCGGAAAACTTATAGAGGGCACTGAAGCTTTCTTT. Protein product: CSGKLIEGTEAFF.

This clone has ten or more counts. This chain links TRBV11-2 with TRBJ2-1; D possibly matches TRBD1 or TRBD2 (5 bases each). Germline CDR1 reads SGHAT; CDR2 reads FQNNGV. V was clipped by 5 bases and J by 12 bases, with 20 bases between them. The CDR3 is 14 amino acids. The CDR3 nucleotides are TGTGCCAGCAGCCCTCACCCCGGGGCGGTAGGGCAGTTCTTC. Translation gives CASSPHPGAVGQFF.